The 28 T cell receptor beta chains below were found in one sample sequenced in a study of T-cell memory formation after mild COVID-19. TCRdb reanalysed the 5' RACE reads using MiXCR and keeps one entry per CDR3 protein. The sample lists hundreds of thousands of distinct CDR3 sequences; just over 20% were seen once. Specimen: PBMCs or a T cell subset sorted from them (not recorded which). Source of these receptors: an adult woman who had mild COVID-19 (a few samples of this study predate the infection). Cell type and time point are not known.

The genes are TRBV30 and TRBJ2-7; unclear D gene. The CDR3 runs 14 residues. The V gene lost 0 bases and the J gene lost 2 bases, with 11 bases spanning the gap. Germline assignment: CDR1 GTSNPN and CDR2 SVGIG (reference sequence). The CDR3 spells CAWSVLSFTYEQYF. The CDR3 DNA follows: TGTGCCTGGAGTGTACTGAGTTTCACCTACGAGCAGTACTTC.

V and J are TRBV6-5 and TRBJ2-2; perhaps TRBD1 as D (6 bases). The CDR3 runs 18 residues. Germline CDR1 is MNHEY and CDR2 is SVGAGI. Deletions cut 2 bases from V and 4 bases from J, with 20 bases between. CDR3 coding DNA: TGTGCCAGCAGTTACCCCCAGCAGGGGCCTCTCCGCACCGGGGAGCTGTTTTTT. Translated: CASSYPQQGPLRTGELFF.

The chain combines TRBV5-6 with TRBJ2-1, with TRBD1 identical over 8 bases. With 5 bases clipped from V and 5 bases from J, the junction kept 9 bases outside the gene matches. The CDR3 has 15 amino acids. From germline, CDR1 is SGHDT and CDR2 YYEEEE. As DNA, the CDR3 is TGTGCCAGCAGGGCGCCGGGACAGGTGGACAATGAGCAGTTCTTC. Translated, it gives CASRAPGQVDNEQFF.

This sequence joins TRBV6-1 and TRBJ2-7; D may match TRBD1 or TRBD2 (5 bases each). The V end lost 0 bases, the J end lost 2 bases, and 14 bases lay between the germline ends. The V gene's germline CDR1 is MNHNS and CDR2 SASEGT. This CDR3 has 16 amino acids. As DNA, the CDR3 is TGTGCCAGCAGTGAAGCGCCGGGGACCGGAGCCTACGAGCAGTACTTC. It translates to CASSEAPGTGAYEQYF.

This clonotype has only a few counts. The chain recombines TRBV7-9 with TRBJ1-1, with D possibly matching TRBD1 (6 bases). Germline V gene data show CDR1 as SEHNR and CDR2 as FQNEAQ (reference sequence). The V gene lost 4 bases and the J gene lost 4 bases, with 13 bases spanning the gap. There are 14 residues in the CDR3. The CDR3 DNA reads TGTGCCAGCAGCTCTTTAACACAGGGCACTGAAGCTTTCTTT. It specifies CASSSLTQGTEAFF. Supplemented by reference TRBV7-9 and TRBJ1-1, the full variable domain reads DTGVSQNPRHKITKRGQNVTFRCDPISEHNRLYWYRQTLGQGPEFLTYFQNEAQLEKSRLLSDRFSAERPKGSFSTLEIQRTEQGDSAMYLCASSSLTQGTEAFFGQGTRLTVV.

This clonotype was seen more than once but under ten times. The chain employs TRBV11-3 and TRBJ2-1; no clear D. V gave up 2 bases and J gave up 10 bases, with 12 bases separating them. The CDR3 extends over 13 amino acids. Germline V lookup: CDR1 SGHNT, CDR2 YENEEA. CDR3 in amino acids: CASSLNYFKEQFF. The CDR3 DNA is TGTGCCAGCAGCTTAAACTACTTTAAAGAGCAGTTCTTC. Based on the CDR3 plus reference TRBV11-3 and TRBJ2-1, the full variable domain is EAGVVQSPRYKIIEKKQPVAFWCNPISGHNTLYWYLQNLGQGPELLIRYENEEAVDDSQLPKDRFSAERLKGVDSTLKIQPAELGDSAVYLCASSLNYFKEQFFGPGTRLTVL.

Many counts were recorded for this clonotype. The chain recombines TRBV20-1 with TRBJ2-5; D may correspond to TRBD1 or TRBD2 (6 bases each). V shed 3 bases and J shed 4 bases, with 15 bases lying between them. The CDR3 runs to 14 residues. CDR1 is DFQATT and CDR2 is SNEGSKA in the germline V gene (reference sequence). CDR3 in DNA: TGCAGTGCTAGGAGGGGCAGGGGAGGAGAGACCCAGTACTTC. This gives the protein CSARRGRGGETQYF.

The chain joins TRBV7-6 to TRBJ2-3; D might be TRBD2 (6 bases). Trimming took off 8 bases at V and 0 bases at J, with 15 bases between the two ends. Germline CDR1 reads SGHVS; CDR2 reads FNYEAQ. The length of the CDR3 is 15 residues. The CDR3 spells CASGPRRGSTDTQYF. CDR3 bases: TGTGCCAGCGGACCCCGCCGGGGGAGCACAGATACGCAGTATTTT.

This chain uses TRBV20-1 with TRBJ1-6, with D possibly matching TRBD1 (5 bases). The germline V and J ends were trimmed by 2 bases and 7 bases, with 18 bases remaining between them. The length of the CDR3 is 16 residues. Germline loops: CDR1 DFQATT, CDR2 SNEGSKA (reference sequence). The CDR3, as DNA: TGCAGTGCTAGAACCGCAGGGATGGGAGGGAATTCACCCCTCCACTTT. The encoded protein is CSARTAGMGGNSPLHF.

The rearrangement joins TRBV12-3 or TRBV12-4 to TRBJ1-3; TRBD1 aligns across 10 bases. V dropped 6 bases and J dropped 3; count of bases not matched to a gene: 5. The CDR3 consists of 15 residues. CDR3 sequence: CASRPTGGGGNTIYF. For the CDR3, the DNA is TGTGCCAGCAGGCCGACAGGGGGCGGTGGAAACACCATATATTTT.

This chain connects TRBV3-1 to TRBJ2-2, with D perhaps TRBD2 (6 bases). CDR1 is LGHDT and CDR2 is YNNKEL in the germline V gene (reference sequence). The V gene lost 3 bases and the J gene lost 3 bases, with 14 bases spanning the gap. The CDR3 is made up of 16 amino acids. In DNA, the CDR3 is TGTGCCAGCAGCCAGCTAGGAGGGGTTGACACCGGGGAGCTGTTTTTT. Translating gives CASSQLGGVDTGELFF.

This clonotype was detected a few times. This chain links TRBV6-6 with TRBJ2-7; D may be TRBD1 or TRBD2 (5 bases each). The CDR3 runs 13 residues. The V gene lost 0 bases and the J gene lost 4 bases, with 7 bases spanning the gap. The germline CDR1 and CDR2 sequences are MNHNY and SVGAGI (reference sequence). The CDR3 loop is CASSYSGEYEQYF. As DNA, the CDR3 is TGTGCCAGCAGTTACTCGGGGGAGTACGAGCAGTACTTC.

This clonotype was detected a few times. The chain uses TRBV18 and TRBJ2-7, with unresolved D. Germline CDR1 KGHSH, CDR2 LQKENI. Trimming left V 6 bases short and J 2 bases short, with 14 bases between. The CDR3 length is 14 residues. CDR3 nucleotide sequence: TGTGCCAGCTCGACTTACGTGGCTCCCTACGAGCAGTACTTC. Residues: CASSTYVAPYEQYF. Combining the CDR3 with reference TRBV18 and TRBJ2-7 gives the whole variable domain NAGVMQNPRHLVRRRGQEARLRCSPMKGHSHVYWYRQLPEEGLKFMVYLQKENIIDESGMPKERFSAEFPKEGPSILRIQQVVRGDSAAYFCASSTYVAPYEQYFGPGTRLTVT.

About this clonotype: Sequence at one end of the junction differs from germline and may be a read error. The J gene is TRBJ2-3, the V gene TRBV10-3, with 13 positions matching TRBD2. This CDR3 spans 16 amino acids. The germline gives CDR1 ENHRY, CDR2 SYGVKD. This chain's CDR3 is CATSDRLAGGADTQYF. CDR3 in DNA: TGTGCCACCAGTGATCGACTAGCGGGAGGCGCAGATACGCAGTATTTT.

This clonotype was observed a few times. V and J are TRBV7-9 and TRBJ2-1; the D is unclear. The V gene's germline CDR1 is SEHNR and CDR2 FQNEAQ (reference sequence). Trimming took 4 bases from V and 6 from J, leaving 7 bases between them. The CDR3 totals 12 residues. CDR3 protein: CASSSEPNEQFF. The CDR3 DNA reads TGTGCCAGCAGCTCAGAGCCCAATGAGCAGTTCTTC.

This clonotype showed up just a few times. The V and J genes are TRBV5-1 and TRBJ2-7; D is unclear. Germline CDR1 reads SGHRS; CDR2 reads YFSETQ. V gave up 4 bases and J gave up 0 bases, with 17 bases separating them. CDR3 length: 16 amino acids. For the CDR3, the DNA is TGCGCCAGCAGCCCCGTTGCCTCCTCGAGCTCCTACGAGCAGTACTTC. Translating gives CASSPVASSSSYEQYF.

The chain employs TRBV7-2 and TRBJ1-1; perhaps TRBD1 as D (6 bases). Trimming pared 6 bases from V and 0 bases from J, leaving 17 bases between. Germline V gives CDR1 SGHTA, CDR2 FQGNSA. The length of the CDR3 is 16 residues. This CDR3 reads CASSQRQVAMNTEAFF. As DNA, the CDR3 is TGTGCCAGCAGTCAGCGACAGGTTGCCATGAACACTGAAGCTTTCTTT. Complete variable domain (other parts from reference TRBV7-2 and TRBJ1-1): GAGVSQSPSNKVTEKGKDVELRCDPISGHTALYWYRQSLGQGLEFLIYFQGNSAPDKSGLPSDRFSAERTGGSVSTLTIQRTQQEDSAVYLCASSQRQVAMNTEAFFGQGTRLTVV.

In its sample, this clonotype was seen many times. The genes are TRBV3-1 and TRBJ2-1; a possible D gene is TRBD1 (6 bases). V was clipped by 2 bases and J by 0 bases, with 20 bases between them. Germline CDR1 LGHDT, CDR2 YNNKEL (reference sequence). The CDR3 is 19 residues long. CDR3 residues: CASSQYLVRQGSSYNEQFF. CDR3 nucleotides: TGTGCCAGCAGCCAATATCTAGTTCGGCAGGGGAGCTCCTACAATGAGCAGTTCTTC.

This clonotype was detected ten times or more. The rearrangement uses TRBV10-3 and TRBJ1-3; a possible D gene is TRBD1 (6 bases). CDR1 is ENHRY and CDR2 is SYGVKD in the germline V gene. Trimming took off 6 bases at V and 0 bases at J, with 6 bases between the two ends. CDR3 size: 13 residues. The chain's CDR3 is CAIRDSSGNTIYF. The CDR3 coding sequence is TGTGCCATCAGGGACAGCTCTGGAAACACCATATATTTT.

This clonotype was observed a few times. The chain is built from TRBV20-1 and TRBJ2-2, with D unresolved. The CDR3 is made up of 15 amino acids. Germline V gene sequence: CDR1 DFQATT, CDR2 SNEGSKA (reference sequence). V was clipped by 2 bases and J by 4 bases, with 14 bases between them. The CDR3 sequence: CSARRLEIITGELFF. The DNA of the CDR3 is TGCAGTGCTAGAAGGCTAGAGATAATCACCGGGGAGCTGTTTTTT.

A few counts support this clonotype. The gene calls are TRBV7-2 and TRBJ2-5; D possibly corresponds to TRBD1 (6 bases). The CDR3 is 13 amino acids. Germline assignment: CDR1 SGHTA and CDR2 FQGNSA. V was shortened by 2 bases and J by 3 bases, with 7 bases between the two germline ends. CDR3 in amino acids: CASSLRTEETQYF. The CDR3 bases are TGTGCCAGCAGCTTAAGGACAGAAGAGACCCAGTACTTC.

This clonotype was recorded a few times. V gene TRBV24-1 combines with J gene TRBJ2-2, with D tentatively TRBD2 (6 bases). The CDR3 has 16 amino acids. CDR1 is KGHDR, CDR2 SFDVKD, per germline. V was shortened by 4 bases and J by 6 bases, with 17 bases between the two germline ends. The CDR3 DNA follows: TGTGCCACCAGTGAGGCCGGGAGTGTTTGGGCCGGGGAGCTGTTTTTT. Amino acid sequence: CATSEAGSVWAGELFF.

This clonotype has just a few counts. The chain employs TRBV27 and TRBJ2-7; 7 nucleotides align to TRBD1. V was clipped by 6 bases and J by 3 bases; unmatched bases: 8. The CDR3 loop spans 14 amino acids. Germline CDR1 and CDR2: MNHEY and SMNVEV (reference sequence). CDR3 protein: CASSLTGVGYEQYF. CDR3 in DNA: TGTGCCAGCAGCCTTACAGGGGTGGGCTACGAGCAGTACTTC.

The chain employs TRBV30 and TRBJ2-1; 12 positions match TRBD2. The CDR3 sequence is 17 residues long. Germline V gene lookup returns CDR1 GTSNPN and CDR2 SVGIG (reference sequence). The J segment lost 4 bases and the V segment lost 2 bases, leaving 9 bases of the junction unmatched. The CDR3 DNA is TGTGCCTGGAGTAGTCTAGCGGGGGGGCGAGGTTACAATGAGCAGTTCTTC. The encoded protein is CAWSSLAGGRGYNEQFF.

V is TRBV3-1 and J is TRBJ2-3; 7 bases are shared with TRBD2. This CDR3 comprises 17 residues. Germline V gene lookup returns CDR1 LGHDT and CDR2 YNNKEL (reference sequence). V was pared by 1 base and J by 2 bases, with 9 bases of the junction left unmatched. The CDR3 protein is CASSQAFPGLTTDTQYF. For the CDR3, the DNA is TGTGCCAGCAGCCAAGCTTTCCCGGGACTAACCACAGATACGCAGTATTTT.

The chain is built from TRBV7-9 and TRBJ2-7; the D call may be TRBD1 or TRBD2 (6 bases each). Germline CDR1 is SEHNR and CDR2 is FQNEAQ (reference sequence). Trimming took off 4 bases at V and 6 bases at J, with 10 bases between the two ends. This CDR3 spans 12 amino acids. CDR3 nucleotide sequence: TGTGCCAGCAGCTCCGGAGGGGGCGAGCAGTACTTC. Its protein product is CASSSGGGEQYF.

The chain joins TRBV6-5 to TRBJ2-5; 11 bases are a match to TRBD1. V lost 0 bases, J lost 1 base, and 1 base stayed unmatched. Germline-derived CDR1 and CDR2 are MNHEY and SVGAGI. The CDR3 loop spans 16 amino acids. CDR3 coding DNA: TGTGCCAGCAGTTACTCAGGGACAGGGGGCCAAGAGACCCAGTACTTC. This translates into CASSYSGTGGQETQYF.

The CDR3 nucleotides are TGTGCCACCAGTGAATGGTCTCAAGGCACAGATACGCAGTATTTT. Translation: CATSEWSQGTDTQYF. The chain couples TRBV24-1 to TRBJ2-3; D not certain. This CDR3 contains 15 residues. Trimming took 4 bases from V and 1 from J, leaving 11 bases between them. Germline V CDR1 and CDR2: KGHDR, SFDVKD.